One sample yielded the 6 T cell receptor beta chains listed below, sequenced in a study of CD8 T cells in Susac syndrome. The authors reverse transcribed about 0.45 to 1 ug RNA with random hexamers. TCRdb analysed the immunoSEQ multiplex PCR reads with MiXCR anew, one entry per CDR3 protein. The table includes some 450,000 distinct CDR3 sequences, approximately 89% detected once. The sample comprised CD8+ T cells from PBMCs. These receptors all come from a human donor with multiple sclerosis.

The chain links TRBV2 to TRBJ2-7, with D hard to call. Per germline, CDR1 SNHLY and CDR2 FYNNEI. V dropped 8 bases and J dropped 2 bases, with 10 bases sitting between them. The CDR3 sequence is 12 residues long. DNA of the CDR3: TGTGCCAGCCTCGTGGTGACCTACGAGCAGTACTTC. The encoded protein is CASLVVTYEQYF.

This chain uses TRBV5-1 with TRBJ1-1, with 7 bases that match TRBD1. V gave up 0 bases and J gave up 2 bases; unmatched junction bases: 4. Germline assignment: CDR1 SGHRS and CDR2 YFSETQ. The CDR3 runs 15 residues. Here the CDR3 reads CASSLGGTENTEAFF. The CDR3 nucleotides are TGCGCCAGCAGCTTGGGGGGGACAGAAAACACTGAAGCTTTCTTT.

The chain has TRBV24-1 and TRBJ2-3; TRBD1 agrees at 8 bases. Germline loops: CDR1 KGHDR, CDR2 SFDVKD. The CDR3 length is 13 residues. V was pared by 2 bases and J by 9 bases, with 3 bases of the junction left unmatched. As DNA, the CDR3 is TGTGCCACCAGTGATTCGACAGGGGACACGCAGTATTTT. Protein: CATSDSTGDTQYF.

This sequence joins TRBV5-1 and TRBJ1-4, with unresolved D. Trimming cost V 1 base and J 6 bases, with 10 bases left between them. The CDR3 has 14 residues. Germline CDR1 is SGHRS and CDR2 is YFSETQ. The CDR3 reads CASSLSSADEKLFF. CDR3 DNA: TGCGCCAGCAGCTTGTCCAGCGCGGATGAAAAACTGTTTTTT.

This clonotype was observed a handful of times. V gene TRBV11-2 combines with J gene TRBJ2-7; no clear D. The germline gives CDR1 SGHAT, CDR2 FQNNGV. Trimming removed 1 base at V and 1 base at J, with 5 bases between. This CDR3 has 13 residues. CDR3 sequence (DNA): TGTGCCAGCAGCTTAGCGGCTTCCTACGAGCAGTACTTC. This gives the protein CASSLAASYEQYF. The full variable domain, in which reference TRBV11-2 and TRBJ2-7 provide the parts outside the CDR3, is EAGVAQSPRYKIIEKRQSVAFWCNPISGHATLYWYQQILGQGPKLLIQFQNNGVVDDSQLPKDRFSAERLKGVDSTLKIQPAKLEDSAVYLCASSLAASYEQYFGPGTRLTVT.

V usage is TRBV4-1 and J usage is TRBJ1-5; tentative D call: TRBD1 (6 bases). V was trimmed by 1 base and J by 0 bases, leaving 10 bases between them. CDR3 size: 16 residues. CDR1 and CDR2 from the germline V gene are MGHRA and YSYEKL. CDR3 sequence: CASSQAPGDSNQPQHF. The CDR3 nucleotides are TGCGCCAGCAGCCAAGCTCCAGGGGATAGCAATCAGCCCCAGCATTTT.